This entry lists 14 T cell receptor beta chains sequenced from one sample in a study of shared clonotypes between healthy human individuals. TCRdb's table, derived via immunoSEQ multiplex PCR, lists solely in-frame clones and lacks some. The sample lists around 2.1 million clones, about 93% seen once, with approximately 1.7% in the top ten. Terminally differentiated effector memory CD45RA+ cells were left out of the naive CD8 fraction, which was CD45RO-negative and positively selected for CCR7. The sequenced sample was naive CD8+ T cells from PBMCs. The receptor source for this set is a man aged 18 to 30 in good health. Some clones in this sample may be carry-over from other donors' samples.

The genes are TRBV4-1 and TRBJ2-7; the D is unclear. From germline, CDR1 is MGHRA and CDR2 YSYEKL. With 0 bases removed from V and 1 base from J, the gap between germline ends came to 16 bases. CDR3 length: 17 amino acids. CDR3 sequence reads: CASSQDVTPSGSYEQYF. CDR3 DNA: TGCGCCAGCAGCCAAGATGTTACACCCTCGGGTTCCTACGAGCAGTACTTC.

The V and J genes are TRBV4-3 and TRBJ2-1, with D perhaps TRBD2 (6 bases). Deletions cut 0 bases from V and 6 bases from J, with 12 bases between. Germline V gives CDR1 LGHNA, CDR2 YSLEER. The length of the CDR3 is 15 residues. The CDR3 coding sequence is TGCGCCAGCAGCCAAGATTTCGTCGGGAGCAATGAGCAGTTCTTC. The encoded protein is CASSQDFVGSNEQFF.

The chain has TRBV28 and TRBJ2-2; possible D gene TRBD1, 6 bases. CDR3 length equals 14 residues. Germline values: CDR1 MDHEN, CDR2 SYDVKM. The germline V and J ends were trimmed by 4 bases and 4 bases, with 10 bases remaining between them. CDR3 amino acids: CASSSPRGTGELFF. The CDR3 nucleotides read TGTGCCAGCAGTTCGCCCAGGGGCACCGGGGAGCTGTTTTTT.

The rearrangement joins TRBV27 to TRBJ1-5; D not certain. Germline V gene sequence: CDR1 MNHEY, CDR2 SMNVEV (reference sequence). Trimming pared 6 bases from V and 4 bases from J, leaving 13 bases between. This CDR3 has 14 residues. The DNA for the CDR3 is TGTGCCAGCAGGGCGTGGGATCGGAATCAGCCCCAGCATTTT. This translates into CASRAWDRNQPQHF.

This chain connects TRBV28 to TRBJ2-5; 10 nucleotides match TRBD2. Germline CDR1 and CDR2: MDHEN and SYDVKM. The CDR3 is made up of 13 amino acids. With 11 bases clipped from V and 5 bases from J, the junction kept 8 bases outside the gene matches. CDR3 amino acids: CAVHLAGAETQYF. In nucleotides, the CDR3 is TGTGCCGTCCACCTAGCGGGAGCTGAGACCCAGTACTTC.

Worth noting for this clone: This sample includes further DNA sequences coding for the same CDR3. The chain recombines TRBV28 with TRBJ2-7; TRBD1 matches at 7 bases. J lost 1 base, V lost 3 bases, and 3 bases had no gene match. The CDR3 contains 14 residues. Germline CDR1 is MDHEN and CDR2 is SYDVKM. The CDR3: CASSFAGGSYEQYF. In DNA form, the CDR3 reads TGTGCCAGCAGTTTTGCAGGGGGTTCCTACGAGCAGTACTTC.

The chain links TRBV27 to TRBJ2-7, with TRBD2 matching over 7 bases. This CDR3 has 15 residues. Germline V gene sequence: CDR1 MNHEY, CDR2 SMNVEV (reference sequence). The trim removed 4 bases at V and 3 bases at J, leaving 9 bases unmatched. CDR3 coding DNA: TGTGCCAGCAGTTGGTCGGGGGGATTAGGCTACGAGCAGTACTTC. Its protein product is CASSWSGGLGYEQYF.

The chain links TRBV7-2 to TRBJ2-7, with a tentative D call TRBD1 (6 bases). Trimming left V 2 bases short and J 3 bases short, with 11 bases between. This CDR3 is 14 amino acids long. The germline V gene encodes CDR1 SGHTA and CDR2 FQGNSA. CDR3 nucleotides: TGTGCCAGCAGCTTAAGGACAGCGCTCTACGAGCAGTACTTC. This gives the protein CASSLRTALYEQYF.

The chain joins TRBV4-1 to TRBJ1-1; D not certain. CDR1 and CDR2 (germline): MGHRA, YSYEKL. With 4 bases removed from V and 7 bases from J, the gap between germline ends came to 16 bases. The CDR3 length is 14 residues. CDR3 nucleotides: TGCGCCAGCAGCCCTTGGTCCTCGGTCAATGAAGCTTTCTTT. Its translation: CASSPWSSVNEAFF.

This chain joins TRBV7-8 and TRBJ2-5; D gene uncertain. V lost 2 bases and J lost 0, with 13 bases in between. Germline CDR1 reads SGHVS; CDR2 reads FQNEAQ. The CDR3 contains 16 residues. The CDR3 DNA reads TGTGCCAGCAGCTTAAATCGTATTAAGTACCAAGAGACCCAGTACTTC. Amino acid sequence: CASSLNRIKYQETQYF.

The rearrangement links TRBV9 to TRBJ2-3; D might be TRBD2 (6 bases). Trimming removed 2 bases from V and 4 bases from J, with 11 bases in between. CDR3 size: 14 residues. The V gene's germline CDR1 is SGDLS and CDR2 YYNGEE. CDR3 protein: CASSVPTSPDTQYF. CDR3 coding DNA: TGTGCCAGCAGCGTGCCCACTAGCCCAGATACGCAGTATTTT. Together with reference TRBV9 and TRBJ2-3, the CDR3 gives the full variable domain: DSGVTQTPKHLITATGQRVTLRCSPRSGDLSVYWYQQSLDQGLQFLIQYYNGEERAKGNILERFSAQQFPDLHSELNLSSLELGDSALYFCASSVPTSPDTQYFGPGTRLTVL.

With respect to this clone: This specimen includes other DNA sequences encoding the same CDR3. The chain combines TRBV27 with TRBJ2-3, with D uncertain. The CDR3 loop spans 13 amino acids. The V end was cut by 3 bases, the J end by 1 base, with 5 bases between. The germline V gene encodes CDR1 MNHEY and CDR2 SMNVEV (reference sequence). As DNA, the CDR3 is TGTGCCAGCAGTTTCTTCCGCACAGATACGCAGTATTTT. Protein: CASSFFRTDTQYF.

Regarding this clone: The same CDR3 arises from other DNA sequences in this sample as well. The CDR3 DNA follows: TGTGCCAGCAGTTTAACAGGGACTAGCTACGAGCAGTACTTC. It specifies CASSLTGTSYEQYF. The chain joins TRBV27 to TRBJ2-7; 8 bases are shared with TRBD2. CDR1 and CDR2 (germline): MNHEY, SMNVEV (reference sequence). The CDR3 is 14 residues long. J lost 3 bases, V lost 2 bases, and 3 bases had no gene match.

The V gene is TRBV28, the J gene TRBJ2-1, with no clear D. Germline-derived CDR1 and CDR2 are MDHEN and SYDVKM. The V end lost 7 bases, the J end lost 0 bases, and 10 bases lay between the germline ends. The CDR3 has 14 residues. The CDR3 region is CASNLPGSYNEQFF. The DNA of the CDR3 is TGTGCCAGCAACCTGCCGGGCTCCTACAATGAGCAGTTCTTC.